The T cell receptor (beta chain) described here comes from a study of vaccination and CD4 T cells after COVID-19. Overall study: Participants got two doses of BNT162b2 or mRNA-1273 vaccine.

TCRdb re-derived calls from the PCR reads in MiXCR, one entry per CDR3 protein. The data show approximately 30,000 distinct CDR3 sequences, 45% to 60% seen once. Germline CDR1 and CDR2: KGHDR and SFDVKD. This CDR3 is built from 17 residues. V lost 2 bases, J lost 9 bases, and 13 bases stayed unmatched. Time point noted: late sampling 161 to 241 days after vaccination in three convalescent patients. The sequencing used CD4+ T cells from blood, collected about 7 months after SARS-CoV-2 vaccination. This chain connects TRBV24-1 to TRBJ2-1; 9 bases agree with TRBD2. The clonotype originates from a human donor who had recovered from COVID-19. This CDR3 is CATSDSTLSGRVSEQFF. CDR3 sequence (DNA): TGTGCCACCAGTGATTCCACCCTTAGCGGGAGAGTAAGTGAGCAGTTCTTC.